This is a list of T cell receptor beta chains from one sample in a study of human T cells and chemical hapten exposure. Using its own MiXCR run on the 5' RACE reads, TCRdb lists one record per CDR3 protein. The table records about 110,000 distinct CDR3 sequences, around a fifth of them present only once. The receptor set was obtained from a human donor in good health. The CDR3 runs from the conserved cysteine through the conserved F or W.

v_gene	j_gene	CDR3aa
TRBV11-2	TRBJ2-1	CASSSLLAGERDEQFF
TRBV6-5	TRBJ2-7	CASSYRPRGYEQYF
TRBV12-3/TRBV12-4	TRBJ2-2	CASIQEGAPGELFF
TRBV20-1	TRBJ1-5	CSASARDSNQPQHF
TRBV5-4	TRBJ2-4	CASTPEAKNIQYF
TRBV5-1	TRBJ2-5	CASSLPLGTSGRETQYF
TRBV27	TRBJ2-3	CASSWGLHTDTQYF
TRBV4-1	TRBJ1-1	CASSQERGRGTEAFF
TRBV27	TRBJ2-7	CASSPGLALPYEQYF
TRBV21-1	TRBJ1-1	CASSKALWPGKPTEAFF
TRBV4-1	TRBJ2-7	CASSDKIGGEGQYF
TRBV12-3/TRBV12-4	TRBJ1-5	CASSFRQANQPQHF
TRBV6-6	TRBJ2-3	CASKERGIAGTQYF
TRBV5-1	TRBJ2-3	CASSLEDRGADTQYF
TRBV15	TRBJ2-7	CATSRQDRGYEQYF
TRBV29-1	TRBJ1-1	CSVDLATEAFF
TRBV5-1	TRBJ1-6	CASSSTQGSNSPLHF
TRBV5-1	TRBJ1-1	CASSPTLPRTPTEAFF
TRBV12-3/TRBV12-4	TRBJ2-7	CASSLSPAARSSYEQYF
TRBV24-1	TRBJ1-2	CATSEAALYGYTF
TRBV12-3/TRBV12-4	TRBJ2-5	CASTPGQLETQYF
TRBV4-1	TRBJ1-1	CASSQDGNRDTEAFF
TRBV28	TRBJ2-6	CASSSPGDSGANVLTF
TRBV20-1	TRBJ2-7	CSARIAGGEQYF
TRBV7-9	TRBJ1-2	CASSSDRTDYGYTF
TRBV12-3/TRBV12-4	TRBJ2-5	CASSLYQGGETQYF
TRBV11-2	TRBJ1-5	CASSLANQPQHF
TRBV7-8	TRBJ2-1	CASSFGGTGNNEQFF
TRBV4-1	TRBJ1-5	CASSRSSGQGYQPQHF
TRBV7-3	TRBJ2-3	CASSLQAGGADTQYF
TRBV12-3/TRBV12-4	TRBJ2-3	CASSRLAGDTDTQYF
TRBV11-3	TRBJ2-5	CASSLATTSGRTETQYF
TRBV12-3/TRBV12-4	TRBJ1-1	CASSLGTGGGTEAFF
TRBV6-5	TRBJ2-3	CASSYSRGDTQYF
TRBV11-2	TRBJ2-7	CASRSRGGHEQYF
TRBV11-2	TRBJ2-4	CASGTGGWNIQYF
TRBV28	TRBJ2-6	CASRMDSGANVLTF
TRBV29-1	TRBJ2-6	CSVEVPLDKAGANVLTF
TRBV2	TRBJ1-5	CASSGGGQASNQPQHF
TRBV28	TRBJ1-5	CASAQGLPRKSSEPQHF
TRBV25-1	TRBJ2-5	CASSEPGLGRAGGETQYF
TRBV12-3/TRBV12-4	TRBJ2-7	CASSLGQGVYEQYF
TRBV4-2	TRBJ2-6	CASSQDRHTPIPGANVLTF